The 32 T cell receptor beta chains reported below all come from one sample, sequenced in a study of shared clonotypes between healthy human individuals. Naive CD8 cells lacked CD45RO and underwent positive selection for CCR7, leaving out terminally differentiated effector memory CD45RA+ cells. Assay used: immunoSEQ multiplex PCR; TCRdb lists only in-frame clones, some missing. The sample has about 2 million clones, less than 95% seen once; the top ten hold 1% to 1.3%. The specimen sequenced was naive CD8+ T cells sorted from blood. The receptors shown here come from a man aged 18-30 years in good health.

Written as DNA, the CDR3 is TGTGCCAGCAGTCCAGAGGACAGGGGGCTTTACGAGCAGTACTTC. The encoded protein is CASSPEDRGLYEQYF. The chain combines TRBV6-5 with TRBJ2-7, with TRBD1 matching 11 bases. CDR1 MNHEY and CDR2 SVGAGI come from the germline V gene. This CDR3 spans 15 amino acids. The V gene end was trimmed by 5 bases and the J gene end by 4 bases; junction bases not matched to a gene: 7.

V usage is TRBV6-5 and J usage is TRBJ2-2, with 8 bases matching TRBD2. V shed 7 bases, J shed 2 bases, and the junction held 6 bases outside the gene matches. This CDR3 spans 15 amino acids. In germline, CDR1 is MNHEY, CDR2 SVGAGI. CDR3 sequence reads: CASNRLASNTGELFF. The CDR3 nucleotides are TGTGCCAGCAACAGACTAGCGAGCAACACCGGGGAGCTGTTTTTT.

The chain employs TRBV29-1 and TRBJ1-5, with D perhaps matching TRBD1 (6 bases). V lost 4 bases to trimming and J lost 5 bases, with 21 bases between them. CDR3 size: 16 residues. Germline CDR1 SQVTM, CDR2 ANQGSEA. The CDR3 spells CSVANGGRVPDQPQHF. The CDR3 DNA follows: TGCAGCGTTGCCAATGGGGGCAGGGTCCCGGATCAGCCCCAGCATTTT. The full variable domain, completed using reference TRBV29-1 and TRBJ1-5, is SAVISQKPSRDICQRGTSLTIQCQVDSQVTMMFWYRQQPGQSLTLIATANQGSEATYESGFVIDKFPISRPNLTFSTLTVSNMSPEDSSIYLCSVANGGRVPDQPQHFGDGTRLSIL.

V is TRBV7-9 and J is TRBJ1-1, with a possible D match to TRBD1 (6 bases). This CDR3 is 13 amino acids long. Deletions cut 5 bases from V and 5 bases from J, with 12 bases between. Germline values: CDR1 SEHNR, CDR2 FQNEAQ (reference sequence). The CDR3 nucleotides are TGTGCCAGCAGCCCCCCTCAGGGGACTGAAGCTTTCTTT. Amino acid sequence: CASSPPQGTEAFF.

The chain combines TRBV29-1 with TRBJ2-1; D perhaps matches TRBD2 (5 bases). With 5 bases removed from V and 9 bases from J, the gap between germline ends came to 8 bases. The CDR3 sequence is 10 residues long. Germline CDR1 SQVTM, CDR2 ANQGSEA. The CDR3 region has the DNA TGCAGCGTTTGGACTGTTGAGCAGTTCTTC. Protein: CSVWTVEQFF.

The rearrangement uses TRBV4-1 and TRBJ1-5, with 11 bases fitting TRBD1. J was trimmed by 11 bases and V by 8 bases; bases with no gene match: 8. CDR1 is MGHRA, CDR2 YSYEKL, per germline. The CDR3 spans 13 residues. The CDR3 sequence: CASGGTGGMAQHF. The CDR3 region has the DNA TGCGCCAGCGGCGGGACAGGGGGTATGGCCCAGCATTTT.

The genes are TRBV5-1 and TRBJ1-1; D is unresolved. The CDR3 contains 9 residues. With 2 bases removed from V and 10 bases from J, the gap between germline ends came to 3 bases. The germline gives CDR1 SGHRS, CDR2 YFSETQ. The CDR3 loop is CASSFRAFF. The CDR3 coding sequence is TGCGCCAGCAGCTTTAGAGCTTTCTTT.

The chain uses TRBV6-5 and TRBJ2-1; D is uncertain. V was clipped by 7 bases and J by 5 bases, with 15 bases between them. This CDR3 comprises 14 residues. Germline V gives CDR1 MNHEY, CDR2 SVGAGI. This CDR3 is CASTLVGGDNEQFF. CDR3 coding DNA: TGTGCCAGCACCCTTGTAGGTGGTGACAATGAGCAGTTCTTC.

V is TRBV27 and J is TRBJ2-5; TRBD1 agrees at 7 bases. The germline V gene has CDR1 MNHEY and CDR2 SMNVEV (reference sequence). The CDR3 spans 15 residues. V lost 4 bases to trimming and J lost 1 base; unmatched junction nucleotides: 6. Written as DNA, the CDR3 is TGTGCCAGCAGTTCCCTGGGGGACAGCCAAGAGACCCAGTACTTC. This gives the protein CASSSLGDSQETQYF.

The count of this clone is one. The sample has other DNA sequences that encode this CDR3 too. This sequence joins TRBV5-1 and TRBJ2-1; 9 bases are shared with TRBD2. CDR1 is SGHRS, CDR2 YFSETQ, per germline. The CDR3 covers 15 residues. With 2 bases clipped from V and 2 bases from J, the junction kept 2 bases outside the gene matches. CDR3 in amino acids: CASSFSGGPYNEQFF. The CDR3 coding sequence is TGCGCCAGCAGCTTTAGCGGGGGACCCTACAATGAGCAGTTCTTC. Looking up the rest from reference TRBV5-1 and TRBJ2-1 gives the full variable domain: KAGVTQTPRYLIKTRGQQVTLSCSPISGHRSVSWYQQTPGQGLQFLFEYFSETQRNKGNFPGRFSGRQFSNSRSEMNVSTLELGDSALYLCASSFSGGPYNEQFFGPGTRLTVL.

V gene TRBV11-2 combines with J gene TRBJ2-1, with no clear D. The CDR3 covers 12 residues. Germline assignment: CDR1 SGHAT and CDR2 FQNNGV. Trimming stripped 7 bases from V and 4 bases from J, with 8 bases between. The CDR3 region is CASMSGYNEQFF. In DNA, the CDR3 is TGTGCCAGCATGTCCGGATACAATGAGCAGTTCTTC. The whole variable domain, remainder taken from reference TRBV11-2 and TRBJ2-1, is EAGVAQSPRYKIIEKRQSVAFWCNPISGHATLYWYQQILGQGPKLLIQFQNNGVVDDSQLPKDRFSAERLKGVDSTLKIQPAKLEDSAVYLCASMSGYNEQFFGPGTRLTVL.

The chain has TRBV14 and TRBJ2-3, with no clear D. CDR1 and CDR2 from the germline V gene are SGHDN and FVKESK. V dropped 0 bases and J dropped 4 bases, with 5 bases sitting between them. The CDR3 loop spans 13 amino acids. CDR3 region: CASSQDGADTQYF. The CDR3 DNA sequence: TGTGCCAGCAGCCAAGATGGGGCAGATACGCAGTATTTT. The whole variable domain, remainder taken from reference TRBV14 and TRBJ2-3, is EAGVTQFPSHSVIEKGQTVTLRCDPISGHDNLYWYRRVMGKEIKFLLHFVKESKQDESGMPNNRFLAERTGGTYSTLKVQPAELEDSGVYFCASSQDGADTQYFGPGTRLTVL.

The V and J genes are TRBV4-1 and TRBJ2-7; either TRBD1 or TRBD2 may fit D (5 bases each). Trimming took 0 bases from V and 5 from J, leaving 20 bases between them. The CDR3 totals 17 residues. Germline V lookup: CDR1 MGHRA, CDR2 YSYEKL. The CDR3: CASSQEVRALRGHEQYF. The CDR3, as DNA: TGCGCCAGCAGCCAAGAGGTCCGGGCCCTCCGGGGCCACGAGCAGTACTTC.

The J gene is TRBJ2-7, the V gene TRBV11-2, with D perhaps assigned TRBD1 or TRBD2 (5 bases each). Trimming took 2 bases from V and 3 from J, leaving 20 bases between them. Germline CDR1 reads SGHAT; CDR2 reads FQNNGV. The CDR3 sequence is 17 residues long. CDR3 in amino acids: CASSLFHDSGIYYEQYF. The CDR3 DNA reads TGTGCCAGCAGCTTATTCCACGACAGCGGAATTTACTACGAGCAGTACTTC.

The CDR3 loop reads CASTLMAGYGYTF. For the CDR3, the DNA is TGTGCCAGCACCCTTATGGCAGGGTATGGCTACACCTTC. This chain connects TRBV6-5 to TRBJ1-2; a weak D match, TRBD1 (5 bases). From germline, CDR1 is MNHEY and CDR2 SVGAGI. Trimming cost V 7 bases and J 5 bases, with 14 bases left between them. The CDR3 is made up of 13 amino acids.

The chain employs TRBV19 and TRBJ2-1, with 7 bases lining up with TRBD1. The CDR3 extends over 14 amino acids. Germline V CDR1 and CDR2: LNHDA, SQIVND (reference sequence). V shed 7 bases and J 3 bases; nucleotides not matched to a gene: 6. DNA of the CDR3: TGTGCCAGTAACCGAGCAGGGGGCTACAATGAGCAGTTCTTC. Encoded protein: CASNRAGGYNEQFF.

The gene calls are TRBV5-1 and TRBJ1-2; D remains ambiguous. CDR3 size: 15 residues. Deletions cut 3 bases from V and 8 bases from J, with 20 bases between. Germline V gene sequence: CDR1 SGHRS, CDR2 YFSETQ. CDR3 sequence (DNA): TGCGCCAGCAGCTCCTTCGGCAGGTTGCCTGACGGCTACACCTTC. It codes for CASSSFGRLPDGYTF.

This chain links TRBV27 with TRBJ1-3, with D possibly matching TRBD1 (6 bases). Germline values: CDR1 MNHEY, CDR2 SMNVEV (reference sequence). The V end was cut by 4 bases, the J end by 4 bases, with 8 bases between. The CDR3 length is 13 residues. CDR3 in DNA: TGTGCCAGCAGTTCTGGACAGGGAAACACCATATATTTT. It specifies CASSSGQGNTIYF.

This chain joins TRBV7-8 and TRBJ1-3; D gene ambiguous. This CDR3 comprises 15 residues. Germline CDR1 reads SGHVS; CDR2 reads FQNEAQ. V was shortened by 6 bases and J by 0 bases, with 12 bases between the two germline ends. The chain's CDR3 is CASRGRSFSGNTIYF. The DNA for the CDR3 is TGTGCCAGCAGGGGCAGGTCTTTCTCTGGAAACACCATATATTTT.

The chain is built from TRBV9 and TRBJ1-3; D possibly corresponds to TRBD1 (5 bases). Trimming removed 7 bases at V and 0 bases at J, with 11 bases between. The CDR3 is made up of 14 amino acids. Germline V gene sequence: CDR1 SGDLS, CDR2 YYNGEE. This chain's CDR3 is CASGSGTSGNTIYF. The CDR3 region has the DNA TGTGCCAGCGGGTCAGGGACCTCTGGAAACACCATATATTTT.

The chain has TRBV7-6 and TRBJ2-2, with D uncertain. Germline values: CDR1 SGHVS, CDR2 FNYEAQ. This CDR3 is built from 18 residues. The V end was cut by 1 base, the J end by 1 base, with 16 bases between. The CDR3 sequence: CASSLEEARDWNTGELFF. CDR3 sequence (DNA): TGTGCCAGCAGCTTAGAAGAAGCAAGGGATTGGAACACCGGGGAGCTGTTTTTT.

The chain carries TRBV28 and TRBJ2-7; 9 bases match TRBD2. Trimming cost V 0 bases and J 0 bases; bases outside gene matches: 3. The CDR3 loop spans 16 amino acids. Germline CDR1 and CDR2: MDHEN and SYDVKM. CDR3 sequence (DNA): TGTGCCAGCAGTTTATGGCTAGCGGGGAACTCCTACGAGCAGTACTTC. It codes for CASSLWLAGNSYEQYF.

DNA of the CDR3: TGTGCCAGCAGCCAAGATCGGTCCGGAGCCGCGAACACTGAAGCTTTCTTT. Translating gives CASSQDRSGAANTEAFF. The chain couples TRBV4-2 to TRBJ1-1; D not certain. Deletions cut 0 bases from V and 1 base from J, with 15 bases between. Germline assignment: CDR1 LGHNA and CDR2 YNFKEQ. This CDR3 comprises 17 residues.

J is TRBJ2-3 and V is TRBV5-1; maybe TRBD2 (5 bases). The germline gives CDR1 SGHRS, CDR2 YFSETQ. V gave up 0 bases and J gave up 2 bases, with 13 bases separating them. The CDR3 is 16 residues long. CDR3 coding DNA: TGCGCCAGCAGCTTGGGGGGTAGCGCACCCACAGATACGCAGTATTTT. Protein sequence: CASSLGGSAPTDTQYF.

This rearrangement joins TRBV9 to TRBJ2-7; 7 bases map to TRBD1. The V and J ends lost 4 bases and 5 bases, in that order; junction bases with no gene match: 9. The CDR3 extends over 14 amino acids. Per germline, CDR1 SGDLS and CDR2 YYNGEE. CDR3: CASSIGTDPHEQYF. The CDR3 region has the DNA TGTGCCAGCAGCATTGGGACAGACCCGCACGAGCAGTACTTC. The full variable domain, its missing parts supplied by reference TRBV9 and TRBJ2-7, is DSGVTQTPKHLITATGQRVTLRCSPRSGDLSVYWYQQSLDQGLQFLIQYYNGEERAKGNILERFSAQQFPDLHSELNLSSLELGDSALYFCASSIGTDPHEQYFGPGTRLTVT.

The chain recombines TRBV6-5 with TRBJ2-1; 8 bases are a match to TRBD1. The CDR3 is made up of 14 amino acids. V gave up 6 bases and J gave up 4 bases; unmatched junction bases: 5. Germline V gives CDR1 MNHEY, CDR2 SVGAGI. The CDR3 DNA reads as TGTGCCAGCAGGTCGACAGGGGAATACAATGAGCAGTTCTTC. Translated: CASRSTGEYNEQFF.

The chain carries TRBV18 and TRBJ2-5; D gene uncertain. Trimming shortened V by 3 bases and J by 0 bases, and 11 bases separated the two germline ends. This CDR3 spans 15 amino acids. CDR1 and CDR2 (germline): KGHSH, LQKENI. The CDR3 spells CASSPAPLYQETQYF. As DNA, the CDR3 is TGTGCCAGCTCACCGGCGCCACTGTACCAAGAGACCCAGTACTTC.

This chain joins TRBV4-3 and TRBJ1-2; no definite D call. The V and J ends lost 0 bases and 6 bases respectively, with 20 bases between them. The length of the CDR3 is 17 residues. CDR1 and CDR2 from the germline V gene are LGHNA and YSLEER. The CDR3 DNA reads as TGCGCCAGCAGCCAAGAGTATAGCCTCCCTATCTCTAATGGCTACACCTTC. Its translation: CASSQEYSLPISNGYTF.

The V and J genes are TRBV10-2 and TRBJ2-7; D unclear. This CDR3 has 14 amino acids. V was shortened by 3 bases and J by 2 bases, with 11 bases between the two germline ends. CDR1 and CDR2 (germline): WSHSY, SAAADI. CDR3 loop: CASSDSVSPYEQYF. For the CDR3, the DNA is TGCGCCAGCAGTGATTCGGTAAGCCCCTACGAGCAGTACTTC.

To note about this clone: In the same sample, other DNA sequences code for this CDR3. This chain links TRBV7-9 with TRBJ2-1; no definite D call. Germline values: CDR1 SEHNR, CDR2 FQNEAQ (reference sequence). V was cut by 3 bases and J by 3 bases, with 6 bases left in between. The CDR3 spans 13 residues. CDR3 loop: CASSFGGYNEQFF. CDR3 coding DNA: TGTGCCAGCAGCTTTGGCGGCTACAATGAGCAGTTCTTC.

The chain has TRBV29-1 and TRBJ2-7, with TRBD1 identical over 10 bases. Germline CDR1 SQVTM, CDR2 ANQGSEA. V trimming: 6 bases; J trimming: 2 bases; junction bases outside the gene matches: 7. This CDR3 contains 14 residues. The CDR3, as DNA: TGCAGCGTGACCGGGACAGGGGTACCCTACGAGCAGTACTTC. It yields the protein CSVTGTGVPYEQYF.

In its sample, this clone was seen once. The chain joins TRBV6-5 to TRBJ2-5, with TRBD2 identical over 7 bases. CDR3 length: 16 amino acids. With V trimmed by 0 bases and J by 2 bases, 6 bases remained unmatched. CDR1 and CDR2 (germline): MNHEY, SVGAGI. As DNA, the CDR3 is TGTGCCAGCAGTTACTCAGAGGGAGGGCGACAAGAGACCCAGTACTTC. Translated, it gives CASSYSEGGRQETQYF.